Each of the 19 T cell receptor beta chains below was sequenced from the same sample in a study of cytomegalovirus exposure and HLA in healthy donors. Primers included in the PCR were 60 Vbeta and 13 Jbeta primers. Repertoires were generated with immunoSEQ multiplex PCR, while TCRdb's copy carries only in-frame clones and drops some. Among some 200,000 clones listed, around 84% were seen once. The sample was PBMCs. The source is a woman aged 45 to 65 in good health and CMV-seropositive.

The chain couples TRBV5-1 to TRBJ1-1, with 10 bases lining up with TRBD1. Germline CDR1 and CDR2: SGHRS and YFSETQ. CDR3 length equals 13 residues. Unmatched junction bases numbered 6, after V lost 2 bases and J lost 11 bases. As DNA, the CDR3 is TGCGCCAGCAGCTTAGACAGGGGGCGGTCTGCTTTCTTT. Amino acid sequence: CASSLDRGRSAFF.

This clone was seen only a few times. This rearrangement joins TRBV10-3 to TRBJ2-1; D is ambiguous. The V end lost 2 bases, the J end lost 5 bases, and 10 bases lay between the germline ends. This CDR3 has 14 amino acids. Germline V lookup: CDR1 ENHRY, CDR2 SYGVKD. DNA for the CDR3: TGTGCCATCAGTGAGCTTCGTGAGGACAATGAGCAGTTCTTC. Translating gives CAISELREDNEQFF.

The V call is TRBV7-2, the J call TRBJ2-1; 7 nucleotides align to TRBD1. CDR3 length: 13 residues. Germline V gives CDR1 SGHTA, CDR2 FQGNSA. V shed 8 bases and J 5 bases; nucleotides not matched to a gene: 6. CDR3 amino acids: CASRGTANNEQFF. The CDR3 bases are TGTGCCAGCCGAGGGACAGCCAACAATGAGCAGTTCTTC.

The chain carries TRBV7-9 and TRBJ2-7, with TRBD2 matching 15 bases. Looked up from germline, CDR1 is SEHNR and CDR2 is FQNEAQ (reference sequence). With V trimmed by 5 bases and J by 1 base, 6 bases remained unmatched. The CDR3 extends over 17 amino acids. CDR3 loop: CASSPGTSGGTSYEQYF. In DNA, the CDR3 is TGTGCCAGCAGCCCCGGGACTAGCGGGGGGACTTCCTACGAGCAGTACTTC. Together with reference TRBV7-9 and TRBJ2-7, the CDR3 gives the full variable domain: DTGVSQNPRHKITKRGQNVTFRCDPISEHNRLYWYRQTLGQGPEFLTYFQNEAQLEKSRLLSDRFSAERPKGSFSTLEIQRTEQGDSAMYLCASSPGTSGGTSYEQYFGPGTRLTVT.

The chain uses TRBV7-3 and TRBJ1-6; possibly TRBD1 for D (6 bases). CDR1 SGHTA and CDR2 FQGTGA come from the germline V gene. CDR3 size: 15 residues. V shed 1 base and J shed 9 bases, with 13 bases lying between them. Here the CDR3 reads CASSLNWGGGSPLHF. DNA for the CDR3: TGTGCCAGCAGCTTAAATTGGGGAGGGGGTTCACCCCTCCACTTT.

The genes are TRBV18 and TRBJ2-5; D gene ambiguous. With 1 base removed from V and 7 bases from J, the gap between germline ends came to 10 bases. The CDR3 runs 13 residues. Germline lookup yields CDR1 KGHSH and CDR2 LQKENI. Here the CDR3 reads CASSPLQDGTQYF. CDR3 sequence (DNA): TGTGCCAGCTCACCACTCCAGGATGGGACCCAGTACTTC.

The chain couples TRBV5-5 to TRBJ2-2, with a tentative D call TRBD2 (7 bases). Germline CDR1 SGHKS, CDR2 YYEKEE (reference sequence). This CDR3 contains 15 residues. V was trimmed by 6 bases and J by 7 bases, leaving 19 bases between them. The chain's CDR3 is CASTAIGGDIGELFF. CDR3 coding DNA: TGTGCCAGCACGGCGATTGGGGGGGACATCGGGGAGCTGTTTTTT.

This CDR3 is CASSQEDSYEQYF. The CDR3 DNA is TGTGCCAGCTCACAGGAGGACTCCTACGAGCAGTACTTC. V is TRBV18 and J is TRBJ2-7, with a possible D match to TRBD2 (5 bases). Germline CDR1 is KGHSH and CDR2 is LQKENI. Trimming removed 4 bases at V and 0 bases at J, with 7 bases between. The CDR3 extends over 13 amino acids.

The chain employs TRBV28 and TRBJ1-4; no firm D call. V shed 1 base and J shed 6 bases, with 3 bases lying between them. The CDR3 runs 12 residues. Germline V gives CDR1 MDHEN, CDR2 SYDVKM. The DNA of the CDR3 is TGTGCCAGCAGTTTATCGTATGAAAAACTGTTTTTT. This encodes CASSLSYEKLFF.

V and J are TRBV30 and TRBJ2-7, with D possibly matching TRBD2 (6 bases). The CDR3 sequence is 13 residues long. The V end was cut by 6 bases, the J end by 1 base, with 13 bases between. The germline V gene encodes CDR1 GTSNPN and CDR2 SVGIG (reference sequence). CDR3 nucleotide sequence: TGTGCCTGTACCGGGACTGCGTCCTACGAGCAGTACTTC. Protein sequence: CACTGTASYEQYF. Looking up the rest from reference TRBV30 and TRBJ2-7 gives the full variable domain: SQTIHQWPATLVQPVGSPLSLECTVEGTSNPNLYWYRQAAGRGLQLLFYSVGIGQISSEVPQNLSASRPQDRQFILSSKKLLLSDSGFYLCACTGTASYEQYFGPGTRLTVT.

This clone was recorded only once. This sample includes further DNA sequences coding for the same CDR3. The chain has TRBV11-2 and TRBJ1-1; TRBD1 aligns across 8 bases. Trimming at V came to 5 bases and at J to 1 base, leaving 9 bases not matched to a gene. Germline V lookup: CDR1 SGHAT, CDR2 FQNNGV. The CDR3 contains 16 residues. CDR3 coding DNA: TGTGCCAGCAGCCCTGGGACAGGTTTAGGGAACACTGAAGCTTTCTTT. Its translation: CASSPGTGLGNTEAFF.

This clone was detected a few times. The chain is built from TRBV6-5 and TRBJ2-7, with D perhaps TRBD2 (6 bases). The CDR3 sequence is 15 residues long. Germline lookup yields CDR1 MNHEY and CDR2 SVGAGI. V lost 2 bases, J lost 3 bases, and 14 bases lay in between. DNA of the CDR3: TGTGCCAGCAGTTACACCCGGAGGGCTGACTACGAGCAGTACTTC. This translates into CASSYTRRADYEQYF.

This chain links TRBV5-1 with TRBJ2-7; 7 bases line up with TRBD1. V dropped 0 bases and J dropped 3; count of bases not matched to a gene: 6. This CDR3 is built from 15 residues. CDR1 and CDR2 from the germline V gene are SGHRS and YFSETQ. The CDR3 reads CASSLGQTGNYEQYF. The CDR3 DNA is TGCGCCAGCAGCTTGGGACAGACAGGGAACTACGAGCAGTACTTC.

Comment on this clone: Other DNA sequences within the sample encode an identical CDR3. The genes are TRBV11-2 and TRBJ1-1, with D possibly matching TRBD1 (5 bases). Trimming took 1 base from V and 3 from J, leaving 9 bases between them. This CDR3 region has 14 residues. The germline V gene has CDR1 SGHAT and CDR2 FQNNGV. The DNA for the CDR3 is TGTGCCAGCAGCTTAGGGCAGGGTTACACTGAAGCTTTCTTT. It translates to CASSLGQGYTEAFF.

The CDR3: CARGSGGSSYEQYF. CDR3 nucleotide sequence: TGTGCCAGAGGAAGCGGGGGGAGCTCCTACGAGCAGTACTTC. The chain links TRBV2 to TRBJ2-7; 9 positions agree with TRBD2. CDR1 is SNHLY, CDR2 FYNNEI, per germline. Germline trimming cut 9 bases from V and 0 bases from J; bases unmatched to any gene: 6. The CDR3 consists of 14 residues. Full variable domain (missing parts from reference TRBV2 and TRBJ2-7): EPEVTQTPSHQVTQMGQEVILRCVPISNHLYFYWYRQILGQKVEFLVSFYNNEISEKSEIFDDQFSVERPDGSNFTLKIRSTKLEDSAMYFCARGSGGSSYEQYFGPGTRLTVT.

The chain uses TRBV30 and TRBJ2-1, with TRBD1 matching 7 bases. Germline lookup yields CDR1 GTSNPN and CDR2 SVGIG (reference sequence). V trimming: 1 base; J trimming: 10 bases; junction bases outside the gene matches: 4. CDR3 length equals 12 residues. As DNA, the CDR3 is TGTGCCTGGAGTGCGTCCAGGGGGGAGCAGTTCTTC. Protein sequence: CAWSASRGEQFF.

The DNA of the CDR3 is TGCGCCAGAGTAGGGGGTTTTGAAAAACTGTTTTTT. Its protein product is CARVGGFEKLFF. The V and J genes are TRBV23-1 and TRBJ1-4; TRBD1 is a possible D gene (6 bases). TRBV23-1 is an ORF; its function is uncertain. With 9 bases removed from V and 7 bases from J, the gap between germline ends came to 12 bases. This CDR3 has 12 residues.

The chain recombines TRBV29-1 with TRBJ2-1; 15 bases are shared with TRBD2. The V segment lost 3 bases and the J segment 6 bases; nucleotides outside the gene matches: 9. Germline V gene sequence: CDR1 SQVTM, CDR2 ANQGSEA. The CDR3 spans 17 residues. This chain's CDR3 is CSVDGLAGGPVSNEQFF. The CDR3 DNA reads TGCAGCGTTGATGGACTAGCGGGGGGGCCGGTTTCCAATGAGCAGTTCTTC.

The genes are TRBV6-5 and TRBJ2-3, with 9 bases fitting TRBD2. CDR1 is MNHEY, CDR2 SVGAGI, per germline. The ends lost 6 bases at V and 0 bases at J; junction bases unmatched: 1. There are 14 residues in the CDR3. The chain's CDR3 is CASSTSGSTDTQYF. CDR3 sequence (DNA): TGTGCCAGCAGCACTAGCGGGAGCACAGATACGCAGTATTTT.